A single sample is the source of the 8 T cell receptor beta chains below, sequenced in a study of blood T cell repertoires in COVID-19. The assay was immunoSEQ multiplex PCR, and TCRdb's table has in-frame clones only and misses some. The table shows about 270,000 clones, with around 83% occurring only once. What was sequenced was peripheral blood. The receptor source for this set is a man of 80 years or more with acute or convalescent COVID-19.

The rearrangement uses TRBV5-1 and TRBJ2-3; 10 bases line up with TRBD2. The CDR3 has 16 residues. The junction had 7 bases not matched to a gene; V was cut back by 4 bases and J by 2 bases. Germline loops: CDR1 SGHRS, CDR2 YFSETQ. The CDR3 protein is CASSPRLAGVTDTQYF. The DNA of the CDR3 is TGCGCCAGCAGCCCGAGGCTAGCGGGGGTCACAGATACGCAGTATTTT.

The gene calls are TRBV14 and TRBJ2-2; D ambiguous. The V end was cut by 2 bases, the J end by 7 bases, with 2 bases between. The germline gives CDR1 SGHDN, CDR2 FVKESK. This CDR3 is built from 11 residues. The CDR3 coding sequence is TGTGCCAGCAGCCAATACGGGGAGCTGTTTTTT. Amino acid sequence: CASSQYGELFF. Full variable domain (remainder filled in from reference TRBV14 and TRBJ2-2): EAGVTQFPSHSVIEKGQTVTLRCDPISGHDNLYWYRRVMGKEIKFLLHFVKESKQDESGMPNNRFLAERTGGTYSTLKVQPAELEDSGVYFCASSQYGELFFGEGSRLTVL.

This clone was observed a handful of times. This chain uses TRBV5-1 with TRBJ2-3; 11 positions agree with TRBD2. V was clipped by 0 bases and J by 3 bases; unmatched bases: 6. This CDR3 region has 17 residues. Germline V gives CDR1 SGHRS, CDR2 YFSETQ. CDR3 DNA: TGCGCCAGCAGCTTGGCCCTAGCGGGGGGCGGGACAGATACGCAGTATTTT. Translation: CASSLALAGGGTDTQYF.

This clone was counted between two and nine times. This chain links TRBV5-1 with TRBJ1-4; D perhaps matches TRBD1 (6 bases). V was shortened by 1 base and J by 4 bases, with 11 bases between the two germline ends. The CDR3 length is 15 residues. Per the germline V gene, CDR1 is SGHRS and CDR2 is YFSETQ. The CDR3 sequence is CASSLQGQFNEKLFF. CDR3 DNA: TGCGCCAGCAGCTTGCAGGGGCAGTTTAATGAAAAACTGTTTTTT.

V and J are TRBV28 and TRBJ2-5, with 7 bases matching TRBD2. J lost 2 bases, V lost 9 bases, and 12 bases had no gene match. This CDR3 region has 15 residues. The germline gives CDR1 MDHEN, CDR2 SYDVKM. As DNA, the CDR3 is TGTGCCAGTTTTCTTGCAGGGACTAAACAAGAGACCCAGTACTTC. This translates into CASFLAGTKQETQYF.

The chain recombines TRBV9 with TRBJ1-4; a possible D gene is TRBD1 (5 bases). The CDR3 has 14 residues. With 4 bases removed from V and 3 bases from J, the gap between germline ends came to 10 bases. Germline assignment: CDR1 SGDLS and CDR2 YYNGEE. The CDR3 is CASSKGLSNEKLFF. CDR3 nucleotides: TGTGCCAGCAGCAAGGGACTGTCTAATGAAAAACTGTTTTTT.

This rearrangement joins TRBV23-1 to TRBJ1-1, with 10 bases matching TRBD1. TRBV23-1 is assigned to the ORF class and has an uncertain function. Trimming removed 2 bases from V and 5 bases from J; junction bases left unmatched: 14. CDR3 size: 18 residues. CDR3 residues: CASSQPGTGEGTKTEAFF. CDR3 in DNA: TGCGCCAGCAGTCAACCCGGGACAGGGGAAGGGACGAAGACTGAAGCTTTCTTT.

The CDR3 DNA reads as TGCGCCAGCAGCCAATCGTCTCCGAGAGGGTTTGGTGAAGCTTTCTTT. Protein product: CASSQSSPRGFGEAFF. The chain carries TRBV4-1 and TRBJ1-1; no clear D. Germline lookup yields CDR1 MGHRA and CDR2 YSYEKL. V gave up 2 bases and J gave up 7 bases, with 20 bases separating them. The CDR3 is 16 residues long.